Included here is one TCR beta chain sequence, with context. The antigen is not known. Germline V gives CDR1 SGHRS, CDR2 YFSETQ. The trim removed 4 bases at V and 2 bases at J, leaving 2 bases unmatched. The CDR3 runs 14 residues. This sample is part of a study of T cell responses to AZD1222 COVID-19 vaccine. The wider study: Some second doses came at about 4 weeks and others at about 12 weeks; these were pooled. Whole-study results and caveats: Seropositive AZD1222 recipients at baseline numbered only five to seven. In a largely white British group with more females than males, clonal diversity was possibly underestimated.

The protocol was immunoSEQ multiplex PCR, while the TCRdb copy is restricted to in-frame clones and leaves out a portion. Of 110,000 to 150,000 clones detected, approximately 93% appear once; the ten largest clones hold about 5.1%. The clonotype comes from an adult in good health. The sequencing here drew on peripheral blood, taken on day 0 of AZD1222 vaccination. The chain carries TRBV5-1 and TRBJ1-5; 8 bases are shared with TRBD1. The CDR3 here is CASSTGQGNQPQHF. The CDR3 coding sequence is TGCGCCAGCAGCACGGGACAGGGCAATCAGCCCCAGCATTTT.